This paragraph reports one T cell receptor beta chain. Antigen specificity is unknown. Enrolled prospectively were adult allogeneic hematopoietic cell transplant recipients whose graft-versus-host disease was steroid-refractory. Only in-frame clones appear in the TCRdb table, and some are missing; sequencing was by immunoSEQ multiplex PCR. The top ten clones hold 22% of a sample with a few thousand clones, about three fifths of them seen once. This CDR3 is 14 amino acids long. Between the trimmed V and J ends, which lost 5 bases and 4 bases, there was a span of 15 bases. Germline CDR1 is MNHEY and CDR2 is SVGEGT. The data are from a study of tissue T cells after allogeneic stem cell transplantation. Turning to the study itself: Several unmodified and three CD34-selected T-cell-depleted grafts went to graft-versus-host disease patients. Study results and caveats: Few T cell clones were shared across patients, but motif clusters showed tissue-specific shared signatures.

The source material was jejunal tissue, sampled at autopsy. This TCR derives from a male patient over 55 with steroid-refractory graft-versus-host disease after an allogeneic stem cell transplant. The graft donor may account for some of the T cells. The V and J genes are TRBV6-2 or TRBV6-3 and TRBJ2-7, with D perhaps being TRBD1 or TRBD2 (5 bases each). CDR3 coding DNA: TGTGCCAGCAGTACAGCCCGGGACGGGTACGAGCAGTACTTC. Translated: CASSTARDGYEQYF.